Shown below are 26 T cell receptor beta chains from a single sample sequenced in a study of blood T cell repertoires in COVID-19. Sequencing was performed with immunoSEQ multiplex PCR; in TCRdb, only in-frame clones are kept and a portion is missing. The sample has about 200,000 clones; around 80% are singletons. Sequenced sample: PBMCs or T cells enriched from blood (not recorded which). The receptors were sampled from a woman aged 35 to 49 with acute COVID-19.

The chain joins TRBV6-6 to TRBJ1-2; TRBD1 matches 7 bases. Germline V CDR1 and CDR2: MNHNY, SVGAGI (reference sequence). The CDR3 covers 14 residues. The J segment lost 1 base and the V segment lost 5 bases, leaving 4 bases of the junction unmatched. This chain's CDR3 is CASSPGTVNYGYTF. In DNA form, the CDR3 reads TGTGCCAGCAGTCCCGGGACAGTTAACTATGGCTACACCTTC.

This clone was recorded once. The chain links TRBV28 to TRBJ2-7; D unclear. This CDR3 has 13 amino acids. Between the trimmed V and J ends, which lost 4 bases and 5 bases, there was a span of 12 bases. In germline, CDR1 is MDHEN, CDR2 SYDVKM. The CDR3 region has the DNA TGTGCCAGCAGTTGGTACATGTACCACGAGCAGTACTTC. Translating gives CASSWYMYHEQYF.

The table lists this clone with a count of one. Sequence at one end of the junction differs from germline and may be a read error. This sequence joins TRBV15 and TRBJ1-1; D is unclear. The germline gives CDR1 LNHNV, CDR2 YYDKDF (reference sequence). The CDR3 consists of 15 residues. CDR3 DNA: TGTGCCACCAGCCGAGAGAGAGGAATAAACACTGAAGCTTTCTTT. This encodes CATSRERGINTEAFF.

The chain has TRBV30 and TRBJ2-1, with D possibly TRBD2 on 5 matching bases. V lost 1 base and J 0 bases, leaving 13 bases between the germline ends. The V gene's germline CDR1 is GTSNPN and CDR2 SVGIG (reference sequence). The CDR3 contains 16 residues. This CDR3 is CAWSDRGLDSYNEQFF. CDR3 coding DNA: TGTGCCTGGAGTGACCGGGGTTTGGACTCCTACAATGAGCAGTTCTTC.

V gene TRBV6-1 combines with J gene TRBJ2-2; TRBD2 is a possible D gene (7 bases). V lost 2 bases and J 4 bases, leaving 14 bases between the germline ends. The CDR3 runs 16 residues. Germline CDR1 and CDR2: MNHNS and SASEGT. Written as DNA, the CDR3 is TGTGCCAGCAGTGAACTCGGGGGGCAAGTCACCGGGGAGCTGTTTTTT. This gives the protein CASSELGGQVTGELFF.

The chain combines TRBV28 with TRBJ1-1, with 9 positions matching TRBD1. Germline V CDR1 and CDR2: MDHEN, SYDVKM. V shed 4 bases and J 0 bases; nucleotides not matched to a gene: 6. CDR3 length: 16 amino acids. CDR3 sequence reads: CASSSSGTGMNTEAFF. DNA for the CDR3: TGTGCCAGCAGTTCCTCCGGGACAGGGATGAACACTGAAGCTTTCTTT. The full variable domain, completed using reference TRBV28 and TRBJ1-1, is DVKVTQSSRYLVKRTGEKVFLECVQDMDHENMFWYRQDPGLGLRLIYFSYDVKMKEKGDIPEGYSVSREKKERFSLILESASTNQTSMYLCASSSSGTGMNTEAFFGQGTRLTVV.

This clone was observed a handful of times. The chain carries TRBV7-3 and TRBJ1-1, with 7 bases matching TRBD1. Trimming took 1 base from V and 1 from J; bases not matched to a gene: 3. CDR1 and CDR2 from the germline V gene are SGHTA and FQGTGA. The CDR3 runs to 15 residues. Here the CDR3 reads CASSLNAGGNTEAFF. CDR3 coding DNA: TGTGCCAGCAGCTTAAACGCAGGGGGGAACACTGAAGCTTTCTTT.

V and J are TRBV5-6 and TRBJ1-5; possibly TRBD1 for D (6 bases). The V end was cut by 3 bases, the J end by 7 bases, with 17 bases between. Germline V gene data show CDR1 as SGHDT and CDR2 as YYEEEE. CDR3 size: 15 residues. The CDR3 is CASSSFIRGGQPQHF. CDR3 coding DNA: TGTGCCAGCAGCTCGTTTATTAGGGGGGGCCAGCCCCAGCATTTT.

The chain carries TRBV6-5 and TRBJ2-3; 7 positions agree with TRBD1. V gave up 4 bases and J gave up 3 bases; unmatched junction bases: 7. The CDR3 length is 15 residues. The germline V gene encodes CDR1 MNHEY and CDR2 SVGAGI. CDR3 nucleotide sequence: TGTGCCAGCAGTTCATACAGGGGTAGGACAGATACGCAGTATTTT. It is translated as CASSSYRGRTDTQYF.

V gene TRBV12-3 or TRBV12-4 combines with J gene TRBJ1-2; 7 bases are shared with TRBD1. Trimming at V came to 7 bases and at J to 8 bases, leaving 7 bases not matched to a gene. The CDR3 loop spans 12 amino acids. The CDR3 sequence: CASNDREEGYTF. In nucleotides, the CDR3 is TGTGCCAGCAATGACAGGGAGGAAGGCTACACCTTC.

CDR3 residues: CASSSGDRVDETQYF. The DNA for the CDR3 is TGCGCCAGCAGCTCCGGGGACAGGGTGGACGAGACCCAGTACTTC. The V gene is TRBV5-1, the J gene TRBJ2-5, with 9 bases identical to TRBD1. The V segment lost 3 bases and the J segment 5 bases; nucleotides outside the gene matches: 8. This CDR3 is 15 amino acids long. CDR1 is SGHRS, CDR2 YFSETQ, per germline. Complete variable domain (other parts from reference TRBV5-1 and TRBJ2-5): KAGVTQTPRYLIKTRGQQVTLSCSPISGHRSVSWYQQTPGQGLQFLFEYFSETQRNKGNFPGRFSGRQFSNSRSEMNVSTLELGDSALYLCASSSGDRVDETQYFGPGTRLLVL.

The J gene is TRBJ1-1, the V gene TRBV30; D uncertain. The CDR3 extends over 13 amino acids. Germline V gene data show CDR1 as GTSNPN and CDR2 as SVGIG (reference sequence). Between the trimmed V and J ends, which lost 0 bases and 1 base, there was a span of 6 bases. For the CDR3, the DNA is TGTGCCTGGAGTGTTTCAGAGAACACTGAAGCTTTCTTT. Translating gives CAWSVSENTEAFF.

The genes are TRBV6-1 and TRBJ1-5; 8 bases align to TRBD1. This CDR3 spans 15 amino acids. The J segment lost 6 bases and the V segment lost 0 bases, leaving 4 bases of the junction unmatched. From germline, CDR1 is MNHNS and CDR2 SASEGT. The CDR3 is CASSEASGGSQPQHF. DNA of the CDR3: TGTGCCAGCAGTGAAGCATCAGGGGGCAGTCAGCCCCAGCATTTT.

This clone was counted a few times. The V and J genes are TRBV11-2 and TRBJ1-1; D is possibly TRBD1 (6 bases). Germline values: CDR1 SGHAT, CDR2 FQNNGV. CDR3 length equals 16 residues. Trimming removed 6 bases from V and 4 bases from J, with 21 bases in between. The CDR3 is CASRSLGRGASTEAFF. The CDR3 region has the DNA TGTGCCAGCAGGTCATTAGGGCGGGGGGCGAGCACTGAAGCTTTCTTT.

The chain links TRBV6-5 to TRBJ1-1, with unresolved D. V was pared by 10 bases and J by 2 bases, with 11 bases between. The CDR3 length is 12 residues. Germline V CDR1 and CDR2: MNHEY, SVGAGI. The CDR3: CATARSNTEAFF. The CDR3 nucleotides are TGTGCCACCGCCCGAAGCAACACTGAAGCTTTCTTT.

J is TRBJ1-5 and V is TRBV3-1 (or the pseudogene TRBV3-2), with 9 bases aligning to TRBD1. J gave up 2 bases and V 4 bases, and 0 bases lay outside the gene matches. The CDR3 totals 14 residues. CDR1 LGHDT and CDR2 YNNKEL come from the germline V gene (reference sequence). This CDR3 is CASSRTGGNQPQHF. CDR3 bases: TGTGCCAGCAGCCGGACAGGGGGCAATCAGCCCCAGCATTTT.

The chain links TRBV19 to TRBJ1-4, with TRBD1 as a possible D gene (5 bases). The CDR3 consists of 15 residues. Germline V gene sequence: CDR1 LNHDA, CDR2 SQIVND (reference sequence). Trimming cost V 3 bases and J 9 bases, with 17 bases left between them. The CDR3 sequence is CASSMQGIGTKKLFF. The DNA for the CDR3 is TGTGCCAGTAGTATGCAGGGAATTGGGACTAAAAAACTGTTTTTT.

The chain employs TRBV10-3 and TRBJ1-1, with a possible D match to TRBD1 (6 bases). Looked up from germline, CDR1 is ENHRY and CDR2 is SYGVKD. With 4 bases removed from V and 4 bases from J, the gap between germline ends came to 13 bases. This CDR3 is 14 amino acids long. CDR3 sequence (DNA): TGTGCCATCAGTGCAGGGGCCCGGGGCACTGAAGCTTTCTTT. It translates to CAISAGARGTEAFF.

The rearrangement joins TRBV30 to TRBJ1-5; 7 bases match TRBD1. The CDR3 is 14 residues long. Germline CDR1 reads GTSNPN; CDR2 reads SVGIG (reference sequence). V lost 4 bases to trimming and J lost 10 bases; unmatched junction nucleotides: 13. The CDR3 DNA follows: TGTGCCTGGAATCGACAGGGTAGGCTTGAACCCCAGCATTTT. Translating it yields CAWNRQGRLEPQHF.

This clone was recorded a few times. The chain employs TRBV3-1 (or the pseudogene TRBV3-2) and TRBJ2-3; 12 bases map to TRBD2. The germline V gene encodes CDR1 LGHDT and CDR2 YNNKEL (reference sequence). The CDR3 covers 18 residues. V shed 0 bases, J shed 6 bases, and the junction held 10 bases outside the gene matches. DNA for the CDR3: TGTGCCAGCAGCCAAGATTCCGCGACTAGCGGGAGATGGGATACGCAGTATTTT. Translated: CASSQDSATSGRWDTQYF.

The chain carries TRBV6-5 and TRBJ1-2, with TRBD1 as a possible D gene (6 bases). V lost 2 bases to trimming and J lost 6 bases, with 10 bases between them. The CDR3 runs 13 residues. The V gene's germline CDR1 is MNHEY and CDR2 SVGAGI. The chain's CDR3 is CASSYTGKNGYTF. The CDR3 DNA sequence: TGTGCCAGCAGTTACACAGGGAAGAATGGCTACACCTTC.

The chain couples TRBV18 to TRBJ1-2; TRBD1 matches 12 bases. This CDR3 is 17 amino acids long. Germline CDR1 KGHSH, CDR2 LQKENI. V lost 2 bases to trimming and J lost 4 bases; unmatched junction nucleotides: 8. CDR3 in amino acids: CASSPGGQGAVGYGYTF. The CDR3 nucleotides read TGTGCCAGCTCACCAGGGGGACAGGGGGCTGTCGGCTATGGCTACACCTTC.

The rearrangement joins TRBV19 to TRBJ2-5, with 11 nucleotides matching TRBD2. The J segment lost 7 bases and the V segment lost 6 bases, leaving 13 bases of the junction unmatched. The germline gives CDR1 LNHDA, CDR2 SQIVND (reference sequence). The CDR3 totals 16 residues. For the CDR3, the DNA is TGTGCCAGTAGCGTCCGGCTAGCGGGGGGTGTGGGGACCCAGTACTTC. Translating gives CASSVRLAGGVGTQYF.

This chain's CDR3 is CASSTGHLNTEAFF. CDR3 DNA sequence: TGTGCCAGCAGCACAGGTCATCTGAACACTGAAGCTTTCTTT. The chain recombines TRBV28 with TRBJ1-1, with D possibly being TRBD1 (5 bases). Trimming removed 6 bases from V and 0 bases from J, with 11 bases in between. CDR1 and CDR2 from the germline V gene are MDHEN and SYDVKM. CDR3 length: 14 residues.

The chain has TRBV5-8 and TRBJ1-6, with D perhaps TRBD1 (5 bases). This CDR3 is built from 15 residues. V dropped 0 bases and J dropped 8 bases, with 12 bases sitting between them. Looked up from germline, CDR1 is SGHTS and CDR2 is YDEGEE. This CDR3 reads CASSLAVKGHSPLHF. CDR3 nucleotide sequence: TGTGCCAGCAGCTTGGCCGTTAAGGGGCATTCACCCCTCCACTTT.

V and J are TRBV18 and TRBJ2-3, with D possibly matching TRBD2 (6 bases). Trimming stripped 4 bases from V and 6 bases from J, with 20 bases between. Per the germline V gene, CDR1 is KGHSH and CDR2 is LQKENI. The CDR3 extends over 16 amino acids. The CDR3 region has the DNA TGTGCCAGCTCACAAATTTCCGGGACTTCCGGGGATACGCAGTATTTT. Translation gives CASSQISGTSGDTQYF.